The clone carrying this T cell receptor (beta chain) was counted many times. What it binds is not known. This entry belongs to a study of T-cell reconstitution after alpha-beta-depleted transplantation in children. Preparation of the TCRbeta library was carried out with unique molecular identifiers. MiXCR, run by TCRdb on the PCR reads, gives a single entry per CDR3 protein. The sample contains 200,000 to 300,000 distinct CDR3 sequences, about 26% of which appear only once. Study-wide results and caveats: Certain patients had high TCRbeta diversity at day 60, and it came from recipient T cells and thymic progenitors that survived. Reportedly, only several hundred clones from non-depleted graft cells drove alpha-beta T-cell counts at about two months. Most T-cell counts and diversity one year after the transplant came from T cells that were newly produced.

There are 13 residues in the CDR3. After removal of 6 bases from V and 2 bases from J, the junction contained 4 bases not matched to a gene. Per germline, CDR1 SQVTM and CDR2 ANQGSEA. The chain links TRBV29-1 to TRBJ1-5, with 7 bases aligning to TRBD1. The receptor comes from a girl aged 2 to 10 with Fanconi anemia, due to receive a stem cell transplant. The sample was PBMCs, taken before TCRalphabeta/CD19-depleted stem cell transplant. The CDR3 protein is CSVQGEGNQPQHF. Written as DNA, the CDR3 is TGCAGCGTCCAGGGGGAGGGCAATCAGCCCCAGCATTTT.